The rows below give T cell receptor beta chains drawn from one sample of a study of T cells in Graves' hyperthyroidism and ophthalmopathy. TCRdb redid the calling of the multiplex PCR reads with MiXCR, one entry per CDR3 protein. The table shows about 280,000 distinct CDR3 sequences, with around 25% occurring only once. The material sequenced was blood. The source of these receptors is a man in his forties with Graves' hyperthyroidism that later progressed to Graves' ophthalmopathy. Each CDR3 is given with its conserved first and last residue. Each record gives: V gene, J gene, D gene, clone size, CDR3 protein, CDR3 DNA. A D gene is named only where the DNA matches it firmly. Clone size is stated in some rows and not others, as once, few, many or a class when expanded.

TRBV28,TRBJ2-5,TRBD1,few,CASSFLIDRADPPQYF,TGTGCCAGCAGTTTCCTGATCGACAGGGCTGACCCTCCCCAGTACTTC
TRBV19,TRBJ2-1,.,many,CASSIAFGTPNEQFF,TGTGCCAGTAGTATAGCATTCGGGACCCCGAATGAGCAGTTCTTC
TRBV28,TRBJ2-5,.,many,CASSTGFTETQYF,TGTGCCAGCAGCACCGGATTCACGGAGACCCAGTACTTC
TRBV12-3/TRBV12-4,TRBJ2-2,.,many,CASSSHGVTGELFF,TGTGCCAGCAGTTCTCACGGGGTCACCGGGGAGCTGTTTTTT
TRBV4-1,TRBJ2-7,TRBD2,many,CASTQGTRTSGYEQYF,TGCGCCAGCACCCAGGGGACAAGGACTAGCGGCTACGAGCAGTACTTC
TRBV20-1,TRBJ2-7,TRBD1,many,CSARHRGRYEQYF,TGCAGTGCTAGACACAGGGGGCGATACGAGCAGTACTTC
TRBV4-2,TRBJ1-2,.,many,CASSQDRVQRLRPHGYTF,TGTGCCAGCAGCCAAGACAGGGTACAAAGGCTGCGGCCTCATGGCTACACCTTC
TRBV7-2,TRBJ2-5,.,few,CASSFNLKETQYF,TGTGCCAGCAGCTTCAACTTAAAGGAGACCCAGTACTTC
TRBV11-1,TRBJ2-7,TRBD2,many,CASSLELAGSSYEQYF,TGTGCCAGCAGCTTAGAACTAGCGGGGAGCTCCTACGAGCAGTACTTC
TRBV14,TRBJ2-5,TRBD2,.,CASSRGDGELGLAGYTQYF,TGTGCCAGCAGCCGAGGGGACGGCGAATTGGGACTAGCGGGATACACCCAGTACTTC
TRBV7-2,TRBJ1-2,.,.,CASSLDSNNYGYTF,TGTGCCAGCAGCTTGGACAGTAATAACTATGGCTACACCTTC
TRBV12-3/TRBV12-4,TRBJ1-2,.,once,CASGAGWSGYGYTF,TGTGCCAGCGGGGCAGGGTGGAGTGGATATGGCTACACCTTC
TRBV2,TRBJ2-7,TRBD1,many,CASSDNRGDEQYF,TGTGCCAGCAGTGACAACAGGGGCGACGAGCAGTACTTC
TRBV27,TRBJ2-6,.,many,CASSLVESGANVLTF,TGTGCCAGCAGTTTGGTGGAAAGTGGGGCCAACGTCCTGACTTTC
TRBV7-9,TRBJ2-7,.,many,CASSTHRAHEQYF,TGTGCCAGCAGTACCCACAGGGCCCACGAGCAGTACTTC
TRBV7-8,TRBJ2-6,.,many,CASSPTSLANVLTF,TGTGCCAGCAGCCCGACTTCTCTAGCCAACGTCCTGACTTTC
TRBV18,TRBJ1-2,.,many,CASSPQGDDYGYTF,TGTGCCAGCTCACCCCAGGGAGACGACTATGGCTACACCTTC
TRBV9,TRBJ2-7,.,many,CASSVGQETYEQYF,TGTGCCAGCAGCGTAGGACAGGAGACCTACGAGCAGTACTTC
TRBV4-1,TRBJ1-2,.,many,CASSQGREFYGYTF,TGCGCCAGCAGCCAAGGCAGGGAATTCTATGGCTACACCTTC
TRBV6-5,TRBJ2-7,.,.,CASSYRPGNEQYF,TGTGCCAGCAGTTATCGTCCGGGGAACGAGCAGTACTTC
TRBV11-2,TRBJ2-1,.,many,CASSPESDFSYNEQFF,TGTGCCAGCAGCCCGGAGTCGGACTTCTCCTACAATGAGCAGTTCTTC
TRBV28,TRBJ2-7,.,.,CASRERDSPNYEQYF,TGTGCCAGCAGGGAGCGGGACAGTCCTAACTACGAGCAGTACTTC
TRBV10-1,TRBJ2-7,.,many,CASSSGAEQYF,TGCGCCAGCAGTTCGGGGGCCGAGCAGTACTTC
TRBV6-1,TRBJ2-5,.,many,CASSQEVQETQYF,TGTGCCAGCTCCCAGGAGGTCCAAGAGACCCAGTACTTC
TRBV2,TRBJ2-4,TRBD2,many,CASSDSGIQNIQYF,TGTGCCAGCAGTGATAGCGGGATCCAAAACATTCAGTACTTC
TRBV12-3/TRBV12-4,TRBJ1-3,.,.,CASSLRASSGNTIYF,TGTGCCAGCAGTTTAAGAGCCTCTTCTGGAAACACCATATATTTT
TRBV6-2/TRBV6-3,TRBJ2-7,TRBD2,few,CASRRVGGDGYEQYF,TGTGCCAGCAGACGCGTTGGGGGGGACGGCTACGAGCAGTACTTC
TRBV20-1,TRBJ2-1,.,many,CSARVIWADDEQFF,TGCAGTGCTAGAGTGATTTGGGCGGACGATGAGCAGTTCTTC
TRBV6-1,TRBJ1-1,.,.,CASRDPGLLNTEAFF,TGTGCCAGCAGGGATCCGGGACTCTTGAACACTGAAGCTTTCTTT
TRBV7-9,TRBJ1-2,.,many,CASTLGDSWGYTF,TGTGCCAGCACTCTAGGCGACAGCTGGGGCTACACCTTC
TRBV7-3,TRBJ2-5,.,many,CASSHGRQETQYF,TGTGCCAGCAGCCATGGCAGACAAGAGACCCAGTACTTC
TRBV28,TRBJ1-1,TRBD1,.,CASSSRTGLNTEAFF,TGTGCCAGCAGTTCACGGACAGGATTGAACACTGAAGCTTTCTTT
TRBV5-1,TRBJ2-7,TRBD2,many,CASSTGLAIAYEQYF,TGCGCCAGCAGCACGGGACTAGCGATAGCCTACGAGCAGTACTTC
TRBV3-1,TRBJ2-7,.,.,CASSRTEGSSYEQYF,TGTGCCAGCAGCCGCACTGAGGGGTCCTCCTACGAGCAGTACTTC
TRBV10-1,TRBJ2-2,TRBD2,many,CASCELAGSGELFF,TGCGCCAGCTGTGAACTAGCGGGATCCGGGGAGCTGTTTTTT
TRBV4-1,TRBJ1-5,.,many,CASSQVAVDQPQHF,TGCGCCAGCAGCCAAGTCGCCGTCGATCAGCCCCAGCATTTT
TRBV12-3/TRBV12-4,TRBJ1-2,.,many,CASSLGSRRRSTF,TGTGCCAGCAGTTTAGGGTCCCGTCGTCGATCCACCTTC
TRBV12-5,TRBJ1-1,.,few,CASGLSARPQDEAFF,TGTGCTAGTGGTTTGTCGGCCAGGCCCCAGGATGAAGCTTTCTTT
TRBV20-1,TRBJ1-2,TRBD1,many,CSATSGQDYGYTF,TGCAGTGCTACCTCGGGACAGGACTATGGCTACACCTTC
TRBV10-3,TRBJ2-7,.,many,CAISDRTSGVSSYEQYF,TGTGCCATCAGTGATAGGACATCCGGCGTTAGCTCCTACGAGCAGTACTTC
TRBV7-2,TRBJ2-2,TRBD1,many,CASSPPGQGRTGELFF,TGTGCCAGCAGCCCCCCGGGACAGGGTCGCACCGGGGAGCTGTTTTTT
TRBV27,TRBJ1-5,.,.,CASSQSRGHNNQPQHF,TGTGCCAGCAGTCAGAGCAGGGGCCATAACAATCAGCCCCAGCATTTT
TRBV12-3/TRBV12-4,TRBJ1-5,.,once,CASSLAGYNQPQHF,TGTGCCAGCAGTTTAGCGGGGTATAATCAGCCCCAGCATTTT
TRBV7-2,TRBJ2-7,TRBD1,many,CASSLPGQKYSYEQYF,TGTGCCAGCAGCTTACCGGGACAGAAATACTCCTACGAGCAGTACTTC
TRBV11-2,TRBJ2-7,.,many,CASSLDIFPAVSHGGEQYF,TGTGCCAGCAGCTTAGATATTTTCCCGGCGGTCTCCCATGGTGGAGAGCAGTACTTC
TRBV24-1,TRBJ1-5,TRBD1,many,CATSDSPGQGPGQPQHF,TGTGCCACCAGTGACTCACCGGGACAGGGGCCCGGTCAGCCCCAGCATTTT
TRBV12-3/TRBV12-4,TRBJ2-2,.,many,CASSLNRLPGAGELFF,TGTGCCAGCAGTTTGAACAGACTACCGGGGGCCGGGGAGCTGTTTTTT
TRBV6-5,TRBJ2-5,.,many,CASSYSKVGTTEGETQYF,TGTGCCAGCAGTTACTCGAAAGTTGGGACCACCGAGGGGGAGACCCAGTACTTC